The clone carrying this T cell receptor (beta chain) was recorded at least ten times. The data were taken from a study of neurological immune-mediated disorders. The making of cDNA relied on 5'RACE with 10-nucleotide random UMIs. From the 5' RACE reads, TCRdb called clonotypes with MiXCR, one entry per CDR3 protein. Among around 29,000 distinct CDR3 sequences listed, 9% to 13% were seen once. The unsorted libraries had their origin in 2 million PBMCs stored at -80 C. V was pared by 4 bases and J by 3 bases, with 18 bases between. CDR1 is LGHDT, CDR2 YNNKEL, per germline (reference sequence). This CDR3 has 16 amino acids.

The V and J genes are TRBV3-1 and TRBJ1-1, with D perhaps TRBD1 (6 bases). The sequence derives from a woman aged 60-75 years in good health. Sequencing was performed on PBMCs. In DNA form, the CDR3 reads TGTGCCAGCAGCCCAAGGAAAGGGGGATGGGACACTGAAGCTTTCTTT. Protein sequence: CASSPRKGGWDTEAFF.